This T cell receptor beta chain was identified during a study of CXCR3-negative and CXCR3-positive naive CD8 T cells. General study findings and limits: Naive CXCR3-positive and CXCR3-negative cells shared TRBV-TRBJ usage; memory cells diverged.

The CDR3 has 13 residues. Germline V gene lookup returns CDR1 LGHNA and CDR2 YSLEER. All TRB cDNA libraries came from 5' RACE performed with UMI labels. TCRdb reanalyzed the 5' RACE reads and collapses them to one entry per CDR3 protein, without DNA. This sample's table reports more than 65,000 distinct CDR3 sequences. As for this clonotype: What it recognizes is unknown.

V is TRBV4-3 and J is TRBJ2-2. Material: naive CXCR3- CD8+ T cells from blood. Noted subset: CD45RO-CCR7+CD27+CD95- naive CD8+ T cells lacking CXCR3 (TNR3-). This sequence was found in a human donor in good health. Some clones in this sample may be carry-over from other donors' samples. The chain's CDR3 is CASSQADTGELFF.